A selection of T cell receptor beta chains follows, all from one sample in a study of control samples from healthy donors and cancer patients. Only in-frame clones appear in the TCRdb table, and some are missing; sequencing was by immunoSEQ multiplex PCR. The sample shows 150,000 or so clones, approximately 93% of them seen only once. Sequenced input: blood. Source of these receptors: a man aged 35 to 55 in good health. Both conserved end residues are part of each CDR3. Each record gives: clone size, D gene, V gene, J gene, CDR3 DNA, CDR3 protein. A D gene is named only where the DNA matches it firmly. The size of a clone is reported for some rows only, either as once, few or many, or as a class for expanded clones.

clone_size: .
d_call: TRBD1
v_call: TRBV5-1
j_call: TRBJ1-2
cdr3_nt: TGCGCCAGCAGCGAGGACAGGGGAGGCTATGGCTACACCTTC
cdr3_aa: CASSEDRGGYGYTF

clone_size: .
d_call: .
v_call: TRBV6-7
j_call: TRBJ1-1
cdr3_nt: TGTGCCAGCACCTACGGGGAAGCTTTCTTT
cdr3_aa: CASTYGEAFF

clone_size: .
d_call: TRBD1
v_call: TRBV24-1
j_call: TRBJ1-5
cdr3_nt: TGTGCCACCAGGAAGGGACAGGGGCCCGATAGCAATCAGCCCCAGCATTTT
cdr3_aa: CATRKGQGPDSNQPQHF

clone_size: .
d_call: .
v_call: TRBV6-5
j_call: TRBJ1-6
cdr3_nt: TGTGCCAGCAGTCCAAGCTCCTATAATTCACCCCTCCACTTT
cdr3_aa: CASSPSSYNSPLHF

clone_size: .
d_call: .
v_call: TRBV5-6
j_call: TRBJ1-4
cdr3_nt: TGTGCCAGCAGCCGGACTCTAAGTAATGAAAAACTGTTTTTT
cdr3_aa: CASSRTLSNEKLFF

clone_size: .
d_call: .
v_call: TRBV7-9
j_call: TRBJ2-1
cdr3_nt: TGTGCCAGCAGCCGCTCCTACAATGAGCAGTTCTTC
cdr3_aa: CASSRSYNEQFF

clone_size: few
d_call: TRBD2
v_call: TRBV6-2/TRBV6-3
j_call: TRBJ2-2
cdr3_nt: TGTGCCAGCAGTTATAGCGGGGGGGACACCGGGGAGCTGTTTTTT
cdr3_aa: CASSYSGGDTGELFF

clone_size: .
d_call: .
v_call: TRBV24-1
j_call: TRBJ1-6
cdr3_nt: TGTGCCACCAGTGATTGGAGGACACCCGAGGGCTCCTATAATTCACCCCTCCACTTT
cdr3_aa: CATSDWRTPEGSYNSPLHF

clone_size: few
d_call: .
v_call: TRBV5-6
j_call: TRBJ1-6
cdr3_nt: TGTGCCAGCAGCTTGGCCGGTCGGACTTCACCCCTCCACTTT
cdr3_aa: CASSLAGRTSPLHF

clone_size: .
d_call: .
v_call: TRBV6-2/TRBV6-3
j_call: TRBJ1-5
cdr3_nt: TGTGCCAGCAGTTACATGGCGGGGGAGGGGGATCAGCCCCAGCATTTT
cdr3_aa: CASSYMAGEGDQPQHF

clone_size: .
d_call: .
v_call: TRBV3-1/TRBV3-2
j_call: TRBJ1-1
cdr3_nt: TGTGCCAGCAGCCAAGGGCCGGGGGGCCCCAACACTGAAGCTTTCTTT
cdr3_aa: CASSQGPGGPNTEAFF

clone_size: .
d_call: TRBD1
v_call: TRBV11-2
j_call: TRBJ2-7
cdr3_nt: TGTGCCAGCAGCTCGGACAGGGCTCCCTCCTACGAGCAGTACTTC
cdr3_aa: CASSSDRAPSYEQYF

clone_size: .
d_call: .
v_call: TRBV11-3
j_call: TRBJ1-1
cdr3_nt: TGTGCCAGCAGCCCCATTGCGGGCGCTGAAGCTTTCTTT
cdr3_aa: CASSPIAGAEAFF

clone_size: .
d_call: TRBD1
v_call: TRBV7-2
j_call: TRBJ1-1
cdr3_nt: TGTGCCAGCAGCTCACAGGGGGGCCACACTGAAGCTTTCTTT
cdr3_aa: CASSSQGGHTEAFF

clone_size: .
d_call: .
v_call: TRBV6-2/TRBV6-3
j_call: TRBJ1-4
cdr3_nt: TGTGCCAGCAGCGCCAACGGGGAGCCCCGAGAAAAACTGTTTTTT
cdr3_aa: CASSANGEPREKLFF

clone_size: .
d_call: .
v_call: TRBV5-1
j_call: TRBJ1-1
cdr3_nt: TGCGCCAGCAGCTTGGTTGGGGCCACTGAAGCTTTCTTT
cdr3_aa: CASSLVGATEAFF

clone_size: .
d_call: TRBD1
v_call: TRBV19
j_call: TRBJ2-7
cdr3_nt: TGTGCCAGTAGCTCCCGGACAGGGGGCTACGAGCAGTACTTC
cdr3_aa: CASSSRTGGYEQYF

clone_size: .
d_call: .
v_call: TRBV3-1/TRBV3-2
j_call: TRBJ1-1
cdr3_nt: TGTGCCAGCAGCCAGGGTTGGGGTGGCACTGAAGCTTTCTTT
cdr3_aa: CASSQGWGGTEAFF

clone_size: .
d_call: .
v_call: TRBV2
j_call: TRBJ1-2
cdr3_nt: TGTGCCAGCAGGATAGGCCAGACTAACTATGGCTACACCTTC
cdr3_aa: CASRIGQTNYGYTF

clone_size: .
d_call: TRBD1
v_call: TRBV7-2
j_call: TRBJ2-1
cdr3_nt: TGTGCCAGCAGCTTTTCGACAGGGGCCTACAATGAGCAGTTCTTC
cdr3_aa: CASSFSTGAYNEQFF

clone_size: once
d_call: .
v_call: TRBV5-1
j_call: TRBJ1-6
cdr3_nt: TGCGCCAGCCCCAACCCCCAGGGTTTGGTTTCACCCCTCCACTTT
cdr3_aa: CASPNPQGLVSPLHF

clone_size: .
d_call: TRBD1
v_call: TRBV11-2
j_call: TRBJ1-2
cdr3_nt: TGTGCCAGCAGCTTAGCGCGACAGGGCTCGGATGGCTACACCTTC
cdr3_aa: CASSLARQGSDGYTF

clone_size: once
d_call: TRBD1
v_call: TRBV5-1
j_call: TRBJ1-5
cdr3_nt: TGCGCCAGCAGCTTGGTCCGGGACAGGGGGGGAAGGAGCAATCAGCCCCAGCATTTT
cdr3_aa: CASSLVRDRGGRSNQPQHF

clone_size: .
d_call: TRBD2
v_call: TRBV18
j_call: TRBJ2-3
cdr3_nt: TGTGCCAGCTCACCTCAGTCTAGCGGGGATACGCAGTATTTT
cdr3_aa: CASSPQSSGDTQYF

clone_size: .
d_call: .
v_call: TRBV7-9
j_call: TRBJ1-2
cdr3_nt: TGTGCCAGCAGCCGCGGGACGGCGGGCTACACCTTC
cdr3_aa: CASSRGTAGYTF

clone_size: .
d_call: TRBD1
v_call: TRBV5-1
j_call: TRBJ1-2
cdr3_nt: TGCGCCAGCAGCTTGGCACAGGGGGCGTCGGGGTATGGCTACACCTTC
cdr3_aa: CASSLAQGASGYGYTF

clone_size: .
d_call: .
v_call: TRBV7-2
j_call: TRBJ2-7
cdr3_nt: TGTGCCAGCAGCTCGGGGGCAGCCCCCTACGAGCAGTACTTC
cdr3_aa: CASSSGAAPYEQYF

clone_size: .
d_call: .
v_call: TRBV9
j_call: TRBJ2-1
cdr3_nt: TGTGCCAGCAGCCCCCAACCGGCTAGCCGCCTCAATGAGCAGTTCTTC
cdr3_aa: CASSPQPASRLNEQFF

clone_size: .
d_call: TRBD1
v_call: TRBV27
j_call: TRBJ2-7
cdr3_nt: TGTGCCAGCAGTTCCCCCGGGACAGGGAAGTACGAGCAGTACTTC
cdr3_aa: CASSSPGTGKYEQYF

clone_size: .
d_call: TRBD1
v_call: TRBV6-5
j_call: TRBJ1-1
cdr3_nt: TGTGCCAGCAGTTACTCGATCGGGACAGTGAACACTGAAGCTTTCTTT
cdr3_aa: CASSYSIGTVNTEAFF

clone_size: .
d_call: TRBD1
v_call: TRBV28
j_call: TRBJ1-5
cdr3_nt: TGTGCCAGCAGTTTAGGAACAGGGGGCAATCAGCCCCAGCATTTT
cdr3_aa: CASSLGTGGNQPQHF

clone_size: .
d_call: .
v_call: TRBV19
j_call: TRBJ1-5
cdr3_nt: TGTGCCAGTAGGACCTCCGGGGCCGCCGGTCAGCCCCAGCATTTT
cdr3_aa: CASRTSGAAGQPQHF

clone_size: once
d_call: TRBD1
v_call: TRBV10-3
j_call: TRBJ2-5
cdr3_nt: TGTGCCATCAGTGAGACAGGGGTCCAAGAGACCCAGTACTTC
cdr3_aa: CAISETGVQETQYF

clone_size: .
d_call: TRBD2
v_call: TRBV5-5
j_call: TRBJ2-7
cdr3_nt: TGTGCCAGCAGCTTGGTGTCTAGCGGGGACTACGAGCAGTACTTC
cdr3_aa: CASSLVSSGDYEQYF

clone_size: .
d_call: .
v_call: TRBV4-1
j_call: TRBJ2-2
cdr3_nt: TGCGCCAGCAGCCAAGACCTCAGGGTAACCGGGGAGCTGTTTTTT
cdr3_aa: CASSQDLRVTGELFF

clone_size: .
d_call: TRBD1
v_call: TRBV4-1
j_call: TRBJ2-5
cdr3_nt: TGCGCCAGCAGCCCTGACAGGGGCGAGACCCAGTACTTC
cdr3_aa: CASSPDRGETQYF

clone_size: .
d_call: .
v_call: TRBV14
j_call: TRBJ2-1
cdr3_nt: TGTGCCAGCAGCCAAGGGGGAGGATGGGAGCAGTTCTTC
cdr3_aa: CASSQGGGWEQFF

clone_size: .
d_call: .
v_call: TRBV6-5
j_call: TRBJ2-2
cdr3_nt: TGTGCCAGCAGTTACTCGAGGGCCGGGGAGCTGTTTTTT
cdr3_aa: CASSYSRAGELFF

clone_size: .
d_call: .
v_call: TRBV6-6
j_call: TRBJ2-3
cdr3_nt: TGTGCCAGCAGTTACACATCGTCCCCAAATACGCAGTATTTT
cdr3_aa: CASSYTSSPNTQYF

clone_size: .
d_call: TRBD1
v_call: TRBV28
j_call: TRBJ2-7
cdr3_nt: TGTGCCAGCAGTTTTTTTGGGACAGGGAAGAACGAGCAGTACTTC
cdr3_aa: CASSFFGTGKNEQYF

clone_size: .
d_call: TRBD1
v_call: TRBV7-2
j_call: TRBJ2-4
cdr3_nt: TGTGCCAGCAGCCTGCAGGGGGCCCTAGCTAAAAACATTCAGTACTTC
cdr3_aa: CASSLQGALAKNIQYF

clone_size: .
d_call: .
v_call: TRBV27
j_call: TRBJ1-4
cdr3_nt: TGTGCCAGCAGGCGAACCTGGAGGACTAATGAAAAACTGTTTTTT
cdr3_aa: CASRRTWRTNEKLFF

clone_size: .
d_call: TRBD2
v_call: TRBV2
j_call: TRBJ2-3
cdr3_nt: TGTGTCCCGGCTAGCGGGGGTAGCACAGATACGCAGTATTTT
cdr3_aa: CVPASGGSTDTQYF

clone_size: .
d_call: .
v_call: TRBV7-9
j_call: TRBJ2-4
cdr3_nt: TGTGCCAGCGGACTCCAGGCAGCCAAAAACATTCAGTACTTC
cdr3_aa: CASGLQAAKNIQYF

clone_size: .
d_call: .
v_call: TRBV9
j_call: TRBJ2-1
cdr3_nt: TGTGCCAGCAGCGTAGCCCCCAATGAGCAGTTCTTC
cdr3_aa: CASSVAPNEQFF

clone_size: .
d_call: TRBD2
v_call: TRBV24-1
j_call: TRBJ2-3
cdr3_nt: TGTGCCACCAGTGATCCCGGGGGGACCACAGATACGCAGTATTTT
cdr3_aa: CATSDPGGTTDTQYF

clone_size: .
d_call: .
v_call: TRBV7-9
j_call: TRBJ1-6
cdr3_nt: TGTGCCAGCAGCCCCGATAATTCACCCCTCCACTTT
cdr3_aa: CASSPDNSPLHF

clone_size: once
d_call: TRBD1
v_call: TRBV4-1
j_call: TRBJ1-2
cdr3_nt: TGCGCCAGCAGCCAAGTATCAGGGGGTGGCTACACCTTC
cdr3_aa: CASSQVSGGGYTF

clone_size: .
d_call: .
v_call: TRBV4-1
j_call: TRBJ1-5
cdr3_nt: TGCGCCAGCAGCCCTGACAAGTACAATCAGCCCCAGCATTTT
cdr3_aa: CASSPDKYNQPQHF

clone_size: .
d_call: .
v_call: TRBV7-8
j_call: TRBJ1-1
cdr3_nt: TGTGCCAGCAGCTTAGGTGCCAGGTACACTGAAGCTTTCTTT
cdr3_aa: CASSLGARYTEAFF

clone_size: .
d_call: .
v_call: TRBV4-1
j_call: TRBJ2-7
cdr3_nt: TGCGCCAGTGGGACGGGGGACTACGAGCAGTACTTC
cdr3_aa: CASGTGDYEQYF